The present T cell receptor (beta chain) was sequenced within a study of T cells in Graves' hyperthyroidism and ophthalmopathy. RNA transcripts served as the template for amplifying TCR beta CDR3 regions. The study used the HTBI primer set for a first-round RT-PCR of the TCR CDR3. MiXCR, applied by TCRdb to the multiplex PCR reads, yields one record per CDR3 protein. The sample carries 250,000 to 350,000 distinct CDR3 sequences, approximately 17% recorded once. This clonotype was recorded many times. The CDR3 loop spans 14 amino acids. V was trimmed by 6 bases and J by 1 base, leaving 10 bases between them. Germline V lookup: CDR1 SNHLY, CDR2 FYNNEI.

This sequence joins TRBV2 and TRBJ1-5; D call uncertain. The sequencing input was blood. The TCR comes from a man in his thirties or forties with Graves' hyperthyroidism. In DNA form, the CDR3 reads TGTGCCAGCAGCCAAGGACGAAGCAATCAGCCCCAGCATTTT. This gives the protein CASSQGRSNQPQHF.